What follows are 2 T cell receptor beta chains derived from one specimen sequenced in a study of T cells in women clearing cervical HPV infection. TCRdb's copy holds only in-frame clones and misses some; the assay was immunoSEQ multiplex PCR. The sample spans about 23,000 clones; the ten largest clones claim more than 8.5%. Sample: blood buffy coat. The receptors were sampled from a woman aged 18 to 69 with a cervical HPV16 infection that either progressed to CIN3+ or cleared (not recorded which).

About this clone: The read comes to an end 3 residues before the CDR3 does, leaving the germline J gene to fill in the end. The gene calls are TRBV6-4 and TRBJ1-6; D ambiguous. V was shortened by 1 base and J by 6 bases, with 7 bases between the two germline ends. The CDR3 has 14 amino acids. The germline V gene has CDR1 MRHNA and CDR2 SNTAGT. CDR3 residues: CASSDWSGNSPLHF. The CDR3 bases that were read are TGTGCCAGCAGTGACTGGTCGGGTAATTCACCC.

Here the CDR3 reads CASSQAGSDTQYF. CDR3 DNA (partial): TGTGCCAGCAGCCAGGCGGGGAGCGATACG. The rearrangement joins TRBV11-2 to TRBJ2-3; TRBD2 might be the D (6 bases). The sequence runs out 3 residues before the end of the CDR3; the remainder is reconstructed from the germline J gene. V was cut by 5 bases and J by 6 bases, with 12 bases left in between. The CDR3 contains 13 residues. Germline-derived CDR1 and CDR2 are SGHAT and FQNNGV.